In its sample, the clone carrying this TCR beta chain was seen many times. What it binds is unknown. Carried by each TCR cDNA molecule was a unique molecular identifier. TCRdb ran MiXCR on the 5' RACE reads and lists one entry per CDR3 protein. In the table there are around 18,000 distinct CDR3 sequences, about 6% of which are singletons. The record originates from a study of spatial heterogeneity in lung cancer. Regarding the study as a whole: Coverage of tumor T cells, by estimate, reached 6.5% to 8% for alpha chains and 13% for beta chains. In tumors, expanded intratumoral alpha and beta TCR counts tracked mutation counts.

CDR1 SGHRS and CDR2 YFSETQ come from the germline V gene. The V and J ends lost 6 bases and 5 bases, in that order; junction bases with no gene match: 4. This CDR3 has 14 residues. Time point described: sample taken at primary tumor resection. Whole RNA, isolated from tumor, nontumor lung or frozen PBMC, was sequenced without prior sorting. Source: lung tumor tissue, taken at surgery. The receptor's source is a female donor with early-stage non-small cell lung cancer. The J gene is TRBJ1-6, the V gene TRBV5-1; TRBD1 agrees at 8 bases. CDR3 amino acids: CASNRGQDNSPLHF. For the CDR3, the DNA is TGCGCCAGCAACCGGGGACAGGATAATTCACCCCTCCACTTT. The full variable domain, its missing parts supplied by reference TRBV5-1 and TRBJ1-6, is KAGVTQTPRYLIKTRGQQVTLSCSPISGHRSVSWYQQTPGQGLQFLFEYFSETQRNKGNFPGRFSGRQFSNSRSEMNVSTLELGDSALYLCASNRGQDNSPLHFGNGTRLTVT.